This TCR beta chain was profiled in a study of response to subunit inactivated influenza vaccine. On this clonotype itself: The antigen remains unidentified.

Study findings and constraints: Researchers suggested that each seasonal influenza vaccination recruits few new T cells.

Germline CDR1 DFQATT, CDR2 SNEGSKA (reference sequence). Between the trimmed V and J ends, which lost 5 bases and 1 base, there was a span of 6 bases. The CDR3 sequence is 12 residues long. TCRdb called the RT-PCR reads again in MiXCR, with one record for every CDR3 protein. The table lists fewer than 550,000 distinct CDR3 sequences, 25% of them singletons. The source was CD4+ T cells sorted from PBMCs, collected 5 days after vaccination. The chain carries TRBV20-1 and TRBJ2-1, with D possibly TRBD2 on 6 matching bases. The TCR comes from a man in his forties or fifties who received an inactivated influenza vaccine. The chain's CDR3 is CSAGRSYNEQFF. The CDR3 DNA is TGCAGTGCTGGGAGGTCCTACAATGAGCAGTTCTTC.